This TCR beta chain originates from a study of cytomegalovirus exposure and HLA in healthy donors. J gave up 9 bases and V 1 base, and 5 bases lay outside the gene matches. The germline CDR1 and CDR2 sequences are SEHNR and FQNEAQ (reference sequence). CDR3 length equals 15 residues. Using immunoSEQ multiplex PCR, the repertoire was profiled, and TCRdb retains in-frame clones only, with some absent. This sample has 92,000 or so clones, with 96% found just once. V usage is TRBV7-9 and J usage is TRBJ2-1; 11 positions match TRBD2. The receptor's source is a man between 18 and 35 years old in good health and CMV-seronegative. Sequenced input: PBMCs. CDR3 sequence: CASSLVLTSGGEQFF. In DNA form, the CDR3 reads TGTGCCAGCAGCTTAGTCCTTACTAGCGGGGGTGAGCAGTTCTTC.